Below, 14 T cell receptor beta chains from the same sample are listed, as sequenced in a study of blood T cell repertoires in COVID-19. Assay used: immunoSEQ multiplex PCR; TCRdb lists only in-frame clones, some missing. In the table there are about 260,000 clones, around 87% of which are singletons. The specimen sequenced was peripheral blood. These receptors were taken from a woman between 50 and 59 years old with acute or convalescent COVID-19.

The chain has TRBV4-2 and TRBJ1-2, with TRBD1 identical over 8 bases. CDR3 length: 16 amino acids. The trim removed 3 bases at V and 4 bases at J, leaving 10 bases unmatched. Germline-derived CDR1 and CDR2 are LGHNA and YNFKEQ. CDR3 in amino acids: CASSHDPGQAVYGYTF. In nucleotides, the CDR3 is TGTGCCAGCAGCCATGATCCGGGACAGGCGGTCTATGGCTACACCTTC.

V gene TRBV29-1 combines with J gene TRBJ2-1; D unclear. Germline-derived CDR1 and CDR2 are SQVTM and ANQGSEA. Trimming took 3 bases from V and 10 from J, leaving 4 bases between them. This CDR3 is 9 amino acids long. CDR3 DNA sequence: TGCAGCGTTGAGAGAGAGCAGTTCTTC. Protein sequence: CSVEREQFF.

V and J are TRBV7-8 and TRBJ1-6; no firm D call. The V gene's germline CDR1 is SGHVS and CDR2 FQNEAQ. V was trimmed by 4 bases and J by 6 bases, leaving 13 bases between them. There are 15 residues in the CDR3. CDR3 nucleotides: TGTGCCAGCAGCTCGGTGGCGGGGAGTAATTCACCCCTCCACTTT. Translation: CASSSVAGSNSPLHF.

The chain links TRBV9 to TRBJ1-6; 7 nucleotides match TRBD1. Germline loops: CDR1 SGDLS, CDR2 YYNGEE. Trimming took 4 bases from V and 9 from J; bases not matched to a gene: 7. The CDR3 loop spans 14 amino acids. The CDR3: CASSLDRVSSPLHF. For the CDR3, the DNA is TGTGCCAGCAGCCTCGACAGGGTGAGTTCACCCCTCCACTTT.

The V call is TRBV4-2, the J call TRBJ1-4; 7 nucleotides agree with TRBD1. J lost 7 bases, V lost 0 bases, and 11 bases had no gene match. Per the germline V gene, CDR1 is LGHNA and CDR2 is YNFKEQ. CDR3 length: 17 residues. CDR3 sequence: CASSQERQGVGGEKLFF. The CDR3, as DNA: TGTGCCAGCAGCCAAGAACGGCAGGGGGTAGGAGGTGAAAAACTGTTTTTT.

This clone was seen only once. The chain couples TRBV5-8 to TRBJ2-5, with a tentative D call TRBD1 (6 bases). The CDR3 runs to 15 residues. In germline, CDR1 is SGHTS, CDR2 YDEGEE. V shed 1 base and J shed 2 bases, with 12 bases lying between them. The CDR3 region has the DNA TGTGCCAGCAGCTTGCCCCGGGACATTCAAGAGACCCAGTACTTC. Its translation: CASSLPRDIQETQYF.

The CDR3 protein is CASSQDLGVANEKLFF. The CDR3 nucleotides read TGCGCCAGCAGCCAAGATCTAGGGGTGGCTAATGAAAAACTGTTTTTT. J is TRBJ1-4 and V is TRBV4-1; perhaps TRBD1 as D (5 bases). CDR1 and CDR2 from the germline V gene are MGHRA and YSYEKL. The CDR3 contains 16 residues. Trimming pared 0 bases from V and 3 bases from J, leaving 11 bases between.

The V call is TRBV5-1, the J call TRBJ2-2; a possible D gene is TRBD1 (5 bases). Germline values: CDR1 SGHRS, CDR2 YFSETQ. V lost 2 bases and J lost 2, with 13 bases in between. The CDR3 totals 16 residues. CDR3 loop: CASSLAQGLNTGELFF. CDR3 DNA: TGCGCCAGCAGCTTAGCTCAGGGATTAAACACCGGGGAGCTGTTTTTT. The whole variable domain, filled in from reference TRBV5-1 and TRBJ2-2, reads KAGVTQTPRYLIKTRGQQVTLSCSPISGHRSVSWYQQTPGQGLQFLFEYFSETQRNKGNFPGRFSGRQFSNSRSEMNVSTLELGDSALYLCASSLAQGLNTGELFFGEGSRLTVL.

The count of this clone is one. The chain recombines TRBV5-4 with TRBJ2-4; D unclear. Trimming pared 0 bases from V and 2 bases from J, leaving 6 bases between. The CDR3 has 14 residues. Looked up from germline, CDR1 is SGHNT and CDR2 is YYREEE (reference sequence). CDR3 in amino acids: CASSLAEPKNIQYF. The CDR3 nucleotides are TGTGCCAGCAGCTTGGCAGAACCCAAAAACATTCAGTACTTC.

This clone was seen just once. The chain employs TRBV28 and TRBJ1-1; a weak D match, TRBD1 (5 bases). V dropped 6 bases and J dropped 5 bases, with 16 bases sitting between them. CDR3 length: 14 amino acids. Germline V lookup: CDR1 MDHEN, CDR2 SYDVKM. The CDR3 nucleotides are TGTGCCAGCAGGGACGGCCGGGGGATTACTGAAGCTTTCTTT. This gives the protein CASRDGRGITEAFF.

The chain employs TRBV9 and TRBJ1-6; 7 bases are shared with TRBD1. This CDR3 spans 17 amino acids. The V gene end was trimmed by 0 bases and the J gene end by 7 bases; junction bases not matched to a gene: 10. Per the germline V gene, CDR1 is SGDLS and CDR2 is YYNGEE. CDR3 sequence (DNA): TGTGCCAGCAGCGTAGAAGACAGGGCCCGGGGAAATTCACCCCTCCACTTT. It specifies CASSVEDRARGNSPLHF.

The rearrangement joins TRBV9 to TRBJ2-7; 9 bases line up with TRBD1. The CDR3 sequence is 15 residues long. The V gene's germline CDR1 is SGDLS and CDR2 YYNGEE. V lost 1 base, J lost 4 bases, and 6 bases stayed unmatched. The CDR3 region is CASSVSSGTGYEQYF. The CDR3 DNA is TGTGCCAGCAGCGTATCATCCGGGACAGGGTACGAGCAGTACTTC. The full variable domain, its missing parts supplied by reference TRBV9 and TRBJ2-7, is DSGVTQTPKHLITATGQRVTLRCSPRSGDLSVYWYQQSLDQGLQFLIQYYNGEERAKGNILERFSAQQFPDLHSELNLSSLELGDSALYFCASSVSSGTGYEQYFGPGTRLTVT.

CDR3 in amino acids: CASSRTTLTSVFTDTQYF. For the CDR3, the DNA is TGCGCCAGCAGCCGTACAACCCTGACTAGCGTATTCACAGATACGCAGTATTTT. V usage is TRBV5-1 and J usage is TRBJ2-3; TRBD2 agrees at 8 bases. V shed 4 bases and J 2 bases; nucleotides not matched to a gene: 15. The CDR3 consists of 18 residues. From germline, CDR1 is SGHRS and CDR2 YFSETQ.

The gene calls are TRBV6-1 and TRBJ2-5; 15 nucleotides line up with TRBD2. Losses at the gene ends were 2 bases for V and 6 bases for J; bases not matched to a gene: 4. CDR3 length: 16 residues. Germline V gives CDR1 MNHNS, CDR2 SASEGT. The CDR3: CASSETGTSGRKTQYF. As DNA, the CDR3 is TGTGCCAGCAGTGAAACCGGGACTAGCGGGAGGAAGACCCAGTACTTC.